These T cell receptor beta chains were read from a single sample in a study of identical twins. Each CDR3 protein gets one entry after TCRdb re-called the 5' RACE reads with MiXCR. The sample lists hundreds of thousands of distinct CDR3 sequences, approximately 25% seen once, with over 2.5% in the top ten. The data also belong to a second study, concerning T cells expressing NK-cell markers.

Material for sequencing was CD4+ T cells sorted from blood. The origin of the receptors is a woman younger than 30 in good health. The CDR3 runs from the conserved cysteine through the conserved F or W. The order of the fields is clone size, D gene, V gene, J gene, CDR3 DNA, CDR3 protein. The D gene is left open where the match is weak. Size is stated for part of the rows, as once, few or many counts, or as a class when the clone is expanded.

>NA|NA|TRBV5-1|TRBJ2-2
TGCGCCAGCAGCTCCCGACTCAACACCGGGGAGCTGTTTTTT
CASSSRLNTGELFF
>NA|NA|TRBV21-1|TRBJ2-7
TGTGCCAGCAGCAAAGTGGGCAGAATTAACTCCTACGAGCAGTACTTC
CASSKVGRINSYEQYF
>few|TRBD1|TRBV5-6|TRBJ2-2
TGTGCCAGCAGCTCACTTGGACAGGGCACCGGGGAGCTGTTTTTT
CASSSLGQGTGELFF
>NA|NA|TRBV7-2|TRBJ2-3
TGTGCCAGCAGCTTGTTTCAGGCCGGAGGAGATACGCAGTATTTT
CASSLFQAGGDTQYF
>NA|NA|TRBV11-3|TRBJ1-1
TGTGCCAGCAGCTATTCGGGGGTCGTCACTGAAGCTTTCTTT
CASSYSGVVTEAFF
>NA|TRBD2|TRBV10-3|TRBJ2-3
TGTGCCACGGGACTAGCGGGCCTCGGCACAGATACGCAGTATTTT
CATGLAGLGTDTQYF
>NA|NA|TRBV5-1|TRBJ2-7
TGCGCCAGCAGACAATTACAGGGAACCTACGAGCAGTACTTC
CASRQLQGTYEQYF
>NA|NA|TRBV3-1|TRBJ2-7
TGTGCCAGCAGTCAGGGGACCGCGACGTCGGGATACTTC
CASSQGTATSGYF
>many|TRBD2|TRBV6-2/TRBV6-3|TRBJ2-1
TGTGCCAGCAGAAGAGCGGGAGGCCTCGGTAACAATGAGCAGTTCTTC
CASRRAGGLGNNEQFF
>few|NA|TRBV7-8|TRBJ1-1
TGTGCCAGCAGCTTGCCAGGGTATGGGACTGAAGCTTTCTTT
CASSLPGYGTEAFF
>NA|NA|TRBV29-1|TRBJ2-1
TGCAGCGTTGAACTCAATGAGCAGTTCTTC
CSVELNEQFF
>few|NA|TRBV20-1|TRBJ2-7
TGCAGTGCTAGGTTTCTTGGCGGCGACTATTACTCCTACGAGCAGTACTTC
CSARFLGGDYYSYEQYF
>few|NA|TRBV9|TRBJ2-3
TGTGCCAGCAGCGTAGGGGACTTCGGCACAGATACGCAGTATTTT
CASSVGDFGTDTQYF
>few|NA|TRBV20-1|TRBJ2-7
TGCAGTGCACTCCGGGACTCGGCCTACGAGCAGTACTTC
CSALRDSAYEQYF
>NA|NA|TRBV20-1|TRBJ2-7
TGCAGTGCCACCCCAGGTAGCGGTAGGATGGGCGAGCAGTACTTC
CSATPGSGRMGEQYF
>once|NA|TRBV7-9|TRBJ1-1
TGTGCCAGCATCTTACCCATGTATGAGGAGAACACTGAAGCTTTCTTT
CASILPMYEENTEAFF
>NA|NA|TRBV20-1|TRBJ2-3
TGCAGTGCTAGACTGACGTTCACAGATACGCAGTATTTT
CSARLTFTDTQYF
>NA|TRBD2|TRBV7-2|TRBJ2-7
TGTGCCAGCAGTACCAGAGCGGGAGGCTCCTACGAGCAGTACTTC
CASSTRAGGSYEQYF
>NA|TRBD1|TRBV6-6|TRBJ2-5
TGTGCCAGCCTACAGGGGGCTCGGGAGACCCAGTACTTC
CASLQGARETQYF
>NA|NA|TRBV12-3/TRBV12-4|TRBJ2-1
TGTGCCAGCATTCCGGGGCTAGCTGGGAATGAGCAGTTCTTC
CASIPGLAGNEQFF
>few|TRBD1|TRBV5-1|TRBJ2-7
TGCGCCAGCAGCTTGAACGCCCGGGACAGGGGTCCGAGCGAGCAGTACTTC
CASSLNARDRGPSEQYF
>many|TRBD2|TRBV29-1|TRBJ2-7
TGCAGCGTTGATGTAGGGACTAGTGGCAGCGGGCAGTACTTC
CSVDVGTSGSGQYF
>few|NA|TRBV12-3/TRBV12-4|TRBJ1-6
TGTGCCAGCAAAGAACAGGGAACCTATAATTCACCCCTCCACTTT
CASKEQGTYNSPLHF
>few|NA|TRBV5-1|TRBJ2-1
TGCGCCAGCAGCTTAGGCGGCCCCGGCCATGAGCAGTTCTTC
CASSLGGPGHEQFF
>NA|NA|TRBV5-6|TRBJ2-1
TGTGCCAGCAGTAGTCTTCGCGGGGAACAGAATGAGCAGTTCTTC
CASSSLRGEQNEQFF
>NA|TRBD1|TRBV6-5|TRBJ2-2
TGTGCCAGCAGTTACAGGACAGGGGATACCGGGGAGCTGTTTTTT
CASSYRTGDTGELFF
>NA|NA|TRBV27|TRBJ2-7
TGTGCCAGCAGTGCAGCGGGCCTCTACGAGCAGTACTTC
CASSAAGLYEQYF
>few|NA|TRBV25-1|TRBJ2-3
TGTGCCAGCAGTGATTTCAGGGGTACAGATACGCAGTATTTT
CASSDFRGTDTQYF
>NA|TRBD1|TRBV29-1|TRBJ2-7
TGCAGCGCCATAGGGGACAGGGCCCCCCGCGAGCAGTACTTC
CSAIGDRAPREQYF
>few|TRBD2|TRBV20-1|TRBJ2-1
TGCAGTGCTAGAGGAGCGGGGTTCTACAATGAGCAGTTCTTC
CSARGAGFYNEQFF
>NA|NA|TRBV7-3|TRBJ2-3
TGTGCCAGCAGCCCTTGGGGAGGCAGCACAGATATGCAGTATTTT
CASSPWGGSTDMQYF
>NA|TRBD1|TRBV12-3/TRBV12-4|TRBJ1-1
TGTGCCAGCAGTCCGGACAGGAGGGTTAGGACTGAAGCTTTCTTT
CASSPDRRVRTEAFF
>few|TRBD1|TRBV6-5|TRBJ2-7
TGTGCCAGCAGGACAGGGGTTGGCGAGCAGTACTTC
CASRTGVGEQYF
>NA|NA|TRBV29-1|TRBJ2-1
TGCAGCGGACGTGCTGCAGTCTACAATGAGCAGTTCTTC
CSGRAAVYNEQFF
>few|NA|TRBV7-9|TRBJ2-1
TGTGCCAGCAGCTTCGGCCAGGACAATGAGCAGTTCTTC
CASSFGQDNEQFF
>NA|NA|TRBV12-3/TRBV12-4|TRBJ1-2
TGTGCCAGCAGTACCGGGACTCCCTATGGCTACACCTTC
CASSTGTPYGYTF
>few|NA|TRBV7-7|TRBJ2-7
TGTGCTAGCAGCCCCAGGGTAGCGGTGCTATACGAGCAGTACTTC
CASSPRVAVLYEQYF
>NA|NA|TRBV7-9|TRBJ1-1
TGTGCCAGCGGAGGGGGTGGTACTGAAGCTTTCTTT
CASGGGGTEAFF
>few|NA|TRBV27|TRBJ2-7
TGTGCCAGCAGTTATGACACAGGGAGCTCCTACGAGCAGTACTTC
CASSYDTGSSYEQYF
>NA|NA|TRBV20-1|TRBJ1-4
TGCAGTGCTAGAGACCCCCTGGGGGATGGACTGTTTTTT
CSARDPLGDGLFF
>few|NA|TRBV2|TRBJ1-1
TGTGCCAGCACCGAATACCGCGGGACTGAAGCTTTCTTT
CASTEYRGTEAFF
>NA|TRBD2|TRBV6-2/TRBV6-3|TRBJ2-3
TGTGCCAGCAGGAATAGCGGGAGTTCACTATATACGCAGTATTTT
CASRNSGSSLYTQYF
>few|NA|TRBV12-3/TRBV12-4|TRBJ2-2
TGTGCCAGCAGTATTGGATACCGCGGGGAGCTGTTTTTT
CASSIGYRGELFF
>NA|TRBD1|TRBV7-8|TRBJ2-1
TGTGCCAGCAGCATCCGGGACAGCTCCTACAATGAGCAGTTCTTC
CASSIRDSSYNEQFF
>NA|NA|TRBV7-3|TRBJ2-2
TGTGCCAGCAGCTTCACTGACACCGGGGAGCTGTTTTTT
CASSFTDTGELFF
>NA|TRBD2|TRBV7-9|TRBJ2-3
TGTGCCAGCAGCTTCGGGGGGGACAGCACAGATACGCAGTATTTT
CASSFGGDSTDTQYF
>few|TRBD1|TRBV3-1|TRBJ1-3
TGTGCCAGCAGCTTGCAGGGGGCCTCTGGAAACACCATATATTTT
CASSLQGASGNTIYF
>NA|TRBD2|TRBV7-2|TRBJ2-3
TGTGCCAGCAGCTCCAGACTAGCGGGCTCCGATACGCAGTATTTT
CASSSRLAGSDTQYF
>few|TRBD2|TRBV20-1|TRBJ2-3
TGCAGTGCTAGAGACCTCGTAGCGGGGGGGCCTGGAGATACGCAGTATTTT
CSARDLVAGGPGDTQYF
>NA|NA|TRBV7-3|TRBJ2-7
TGTGCCAGCAGCCCCCCGGGCAGTATGGAGCAGTACTTC
CASSPPGSMEQYF
>NA|TRBD1|TRBV20-1|TRBJ2-1
TGCAGTGCTAGCGACAGGGGGAATGAGCAGTTCTTC
CSASDRGNEQFF
>NA|NA|TRBV12-5|TRBJ2-7
TGTGCTAGTGGTTTGGTAAGGGTGAGAGAGGTCCGCGAGCAGTACTTC
CASGLVRVREVREQYF
>few|NA|TRBV9|TRBJ1-4
TGTGCCAGCAGCGTAGCCGGGGCACGCCATGAAAAACTGTTTTTT
CASSVAGARHEKLFF
>few|NA|TRBV20-1|TRBJ2-7
TGCAGTGCTAGAGCAGTTCCGGGTGTCTCCTACGAGCAGTACTTC
CSARAVPGVSYEQYF